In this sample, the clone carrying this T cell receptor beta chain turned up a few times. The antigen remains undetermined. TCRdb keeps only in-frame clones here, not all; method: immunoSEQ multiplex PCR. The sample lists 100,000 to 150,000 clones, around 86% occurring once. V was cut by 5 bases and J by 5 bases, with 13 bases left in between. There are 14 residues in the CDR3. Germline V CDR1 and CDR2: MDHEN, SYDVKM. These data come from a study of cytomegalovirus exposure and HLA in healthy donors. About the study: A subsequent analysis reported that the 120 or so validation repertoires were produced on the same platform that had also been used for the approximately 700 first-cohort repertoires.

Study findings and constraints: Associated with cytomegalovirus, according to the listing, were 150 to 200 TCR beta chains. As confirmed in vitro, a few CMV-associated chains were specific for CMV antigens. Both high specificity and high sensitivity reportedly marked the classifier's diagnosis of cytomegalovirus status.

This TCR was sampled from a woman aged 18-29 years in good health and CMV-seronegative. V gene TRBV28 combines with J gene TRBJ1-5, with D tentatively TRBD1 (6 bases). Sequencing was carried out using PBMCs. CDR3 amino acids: CASSPGTTHQPQHF. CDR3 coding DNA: TGTGCCAGCAGTCCAGGGACAACCCATCAGCCCCAGCATTTT.